This T cell receptor (beta chain) was recorded in a study of CXCR3-negative and CXCR3-positive naive CD8 T cells. General study results and limits: Naive subsets had comparable surface CD5; TCR strength was inferred from TRB CDR3 properties.

Comments on this clonotype: The antigen is not known.

Triplicate sorts, around 310,000 cells apiece, were made for each CD8+ T cell subset. The CDR3 totals 16 residues. CDR1 is MNHEY, CDR2 SVGEGT, per germline. The TRB libraries of cDNA were built by UMI-labeled 5' RACE. TCRdb reprocessed the 5' RACE reads and stores each CDR3 protein as one record, lacking DNA. This sample contains some 130,000 distinct CDR3 sequences. The gene calls are TRBV6-2 or TRBV6-3 and TRBJ2-7. The sample comprised naive CXCR3- CD8+ T cells from blood. Sample subset: CD45RO-CCR7+CD27+CD95- naive CD8+ T cells lacking CXCR3 (TNR3-). The clonotype comes from a human donor in good health. Some clones in this sample may be carry-over from other donors' samples. CDR3 amino acids: CASSPVRAELTHEQYF.